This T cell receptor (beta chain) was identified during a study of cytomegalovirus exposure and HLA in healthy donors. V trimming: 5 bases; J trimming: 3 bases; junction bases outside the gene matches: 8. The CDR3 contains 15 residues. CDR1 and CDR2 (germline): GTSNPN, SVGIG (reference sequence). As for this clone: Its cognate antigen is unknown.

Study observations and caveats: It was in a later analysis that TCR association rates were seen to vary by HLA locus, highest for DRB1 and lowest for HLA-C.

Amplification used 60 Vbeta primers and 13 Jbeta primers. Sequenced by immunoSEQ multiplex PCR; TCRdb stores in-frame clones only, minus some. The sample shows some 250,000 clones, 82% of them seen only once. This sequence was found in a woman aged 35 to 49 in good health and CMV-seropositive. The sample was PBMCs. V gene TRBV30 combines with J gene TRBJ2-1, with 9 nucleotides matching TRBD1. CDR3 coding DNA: TGTGCCTGGTTGAAGGGACAGGGCAACTACAATGAGCAGTTCTTC. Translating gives CAWLKGQGNYNEQFF.